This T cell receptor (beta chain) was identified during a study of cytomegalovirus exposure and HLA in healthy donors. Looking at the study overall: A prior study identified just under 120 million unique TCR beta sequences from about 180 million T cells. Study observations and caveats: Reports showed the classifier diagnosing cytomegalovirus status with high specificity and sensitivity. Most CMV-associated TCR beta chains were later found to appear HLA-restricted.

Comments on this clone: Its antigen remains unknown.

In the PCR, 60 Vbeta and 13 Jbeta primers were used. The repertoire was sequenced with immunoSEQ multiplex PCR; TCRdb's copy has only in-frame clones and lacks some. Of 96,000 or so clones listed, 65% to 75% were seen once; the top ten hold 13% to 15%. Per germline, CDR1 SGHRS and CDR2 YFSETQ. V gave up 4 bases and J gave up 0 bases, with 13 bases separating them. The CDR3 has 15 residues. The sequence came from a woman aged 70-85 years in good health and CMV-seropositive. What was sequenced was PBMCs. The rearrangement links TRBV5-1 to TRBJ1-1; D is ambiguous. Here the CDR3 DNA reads TGCGCCAGCAGCCCATGGGGAGGGCTGAACACTGAAGCTTTCTTT. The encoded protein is CASSPWGGLNTEAFF.